The 18 T cell receptor beta chains listed next were all sequenced from one sample in a study of T-cell reconstitution after alpha-beta-depleted transplantation in children. During its preparation, the TCRbeta library received unique molecular identifiers. TCRdb redid the calling of the PCR reads with MiXCR, one entry per CDR3 protein. This sample has about 870,000 distinct CDR3 sequences; 15% to 20% occur once, and the top ten carry about 4.6%. The sequences come from PBMCs, mostly from graft donor cells, collected 360 days after TCRalphabeta/CD19-depleted stem cell transplant. The receptors stem from a male patient younger than 18 who had a stem cell transplant for acute lymphoblastic leukemia, so the T cells may come from the graft donor.

The V call is TRBV5-4, the J call TRBJ1-5; D unresolved. The ends were cut back, 2 bases at V and 6 bases at J, with 12 bases in the middle. Per germline, CDR1 SGHNT and CDR2 YYREEE (reference sequence). CDR3 length: 14 residues. This chain's CDR3 is CASSFEWGGQPQHF. The CDR3 bases are TGTGCCAGCAGCTTCGAATGGGGTGGTCAGCCCCAGCATTTT.

This clonotype was picked up a small number of times. The chain couples TRBV19 to TRBJ2-7; 9 nucleotides agree with TRBD1. The CDR3 spans 14 residues. V gave up 4 bases and J gave up 4 bases; unmatched junction bases: 5. Germline CDR1 reads LNHDA; CDR2 reads SQIVND (reference sequence). The CDR3 is CASSTDRGEYEQYF. The CDR3 nucleotides read TGTGCCAGTAGTACCGACAGGGGGGAATACGAGCAGTACTTC.

This clonotype was recorded many times. This chain uses TRBV28 with TRBJ1-1, with a weak D call TRBD1 (6 bases). V was trimmed by 5 bases and J by 8 bases, leaving 15 bases between them. Germline V gives CDR1 MDHEN, CDR2 SYDVKM. The CDR3 is 13 residues long. CDR3 sequence (DNA): TGTGCCAGCAGTACCCTTCCCGGGACAGAAGCTTTCTTT. Amino acids: CASSTLPGTEAFF.

This clonotype showed up just a few times. The chain employs TRBV7-2 and TRBJ2-1; D gene ambiguous. The CDR3 sequence is 13 residues long. V lost 6 bases, J lost 6 bases, and 12 bases lay in between. CDR1 is SGHTA, CDR2 FQGNSA, per germline. The CDR3 DNA sequence: TGTGCCAGCAGTAACCGGGTCCCCAATGAGCAGTTCTTC. Amino acid sequence: CASSNRVPNEQFF.

This clonotype showed up just a few times. This chain connects TRBV27 to TRBJ2-7; TRBD2 might be the D (6 bases). This CDR3 comprises 16 residues. Per the germline V gene, CDR1 is MNHEY and CDR2 is SMNVEV (reference sequence). Trimming took off 0 bases at V and 3 bases at J, with 15 bases between the two ends. The CDR3 region has the DNA TGTGCCAGCAGTTTATCAGGGAGGCGGTATATCTACGAGCAGTACTTC. Translating gives CASSLSGRRYIYEQYF.

The chain is built from TRBV20-1 and TRBJ2-7; possibly TRBD2 for D (5 bases). The CDR3 has 14 residues. The V end lost 5 bases, the J end lost 2 bases, and 16 bases lay between the germline ends. CDR1 is DFQATT and CDR2 is SNEGSKA in the germline V gene (reference sequence). The CDR3 here is CSALHTGKPYEQYF. As DNA, the CDR3 is TGCAGTGCTCTTCATACCGGGAAGCCCTACGAGCAGTACTTC.

This clonotype was detected ten times or more. The chain combines TRBV12-3 or TRBV12-4 with TRBJ1-5; D is perhaps TRBD1 (5 bases). The length of the CDR3 is 15 residues. Trimming cost V 6 bases and J 0 bases, with 12 bases left between them. This CDR3 is CASSVGAVSNQPQHF. CDR3 in DNA: TGTGCCAGCAGCGTAGGGGCGGTTAGCAATCAGCCCCAGCATTTT.

The chain links TRBV15 to TRBJ1-2; D is uncertain. CDR3 length equals 15 residues. V gave up 1 base and J gave up 0 bases, with 9 bases separating them. Germline V gene sequence: CDR1 LNHNV, CDR2 YYDKDF (reference sequence). The CDR3 region is CATSRGPAANYGYTF. The CDR3 DNA reads TGTGCCACCAGCAGAGGGCCAGCAGCTAACTATGGCTACACCTTC.

The chain joins TRBV11-2 to TRBJ1-2; 7 positions match TRBD1. Germline CDR1 is SGHAT and CDR2 is FQNNGV. The CDR3 totals 15 residues. V lost 1 base, J lost 4 bases, and 6 bases stayed unmatched. CDR3 sequence (DNA): TGTGCCAGCAGCTTAGCCAGGGGGTTTGGCTATGGCTACACCTTC. Protein sequence: CASSLARGFGYGYTF. Full variable domain (missing parts from reference TRBV11-2 and TRBJ1-2): EAGVAQSPRYKIIEKRQSVAFWCNPISGHATLYWYQQILGQGPKLLIQFQNNGVVDDSQLPKDRFSAERLKGVDSTLKIQPAKLEDSAVYLCASSLARGFGYGYTFGSGTRLTVV.

The rearrangement joins TRBV19 to TRBJ1-5; D possibly corresponds to TRBD1 (6 bases). The CDR3 consists of 15 residues. Trimming cost V 7 bases and J 1 base, with 14 bases left between them. Germline V gene sequence: CDR1 LNHDA, CDR2 SQIVND (reference sequence). As DNA, the CDR3 is TGTGCCAGTACACCGACAGGCGGGAGCAATCAGCCCCAGCATTTT. It specifies CASTPTGGSNQPQHF.

The sample holds many counts of this clonotype. The chain carries TRBV12-3 or TRBV12-4 and TRBJ2-2; no firm D call. V was cut by 6 bases and J by 2 bases, with 7 bases left in between. The CDR3 totals 13 residues. CDR3 DNA sequence: TGTGCCAGCAGCCATTACAACACCGGGGAGCTGTTTTTT. Translation gives CASSHYNTGELFF.

There are a few counts of this clonotype. The chain has TRBV6-2 or TRBV6-3 and TRBJ2-7; 8 nucleotides align to TRBD2. Trimming took 5 bases from V and 3 from J; bases not matched to a gene: 3. Germline V lookup: CDR1 MNHEY, CDR2 SVGEGT. The length of the CDR3 is 13 residues. The DNA of the CDR3 is TGTGCCAGCAGTCACGGGACTAGCTACGAGCAGTACTTC. Translation: CASSHGTSYEQYF.

CDR3 DNA sequence: TGCGCCAGCAGCTCCGGGACGGCGGGGGGCTACACCTTC. This encodes CASSSGTAGGYTF. This chain connects TRBV5-1 to TRBJ1-2, with TRBD1 as a possible D gene (5 bases). CDR1 SGHRS and CDR2 YFSETQ come from the germline V gene. Trimming took off 3 bases at V and 8 bases at J, with 14 bases between the two ends. This CDR3 has 13 residues.

The V gene is TRBV3-1, the J gene TRBJ2-7, with no clear D. Per the germline V gene, CDR1 is LGHDT and CDR2 is YNNKEL (reference sequence). The CDR3 extends over 12 amino acids. Trimming stripped 1 base from V and 5 bases from J, with 6 bases between. For the CDR3, the DNA is TGTGCCAGCAGCCAAGTCTTCAACGAGCAGTACTTC. Protein: CASSQVFNEQYF.

There are a few counts of this clonotype. The chain joins TRBV7-3 to TRBJ2-3, with 8 bases matching TRBD2. Losses at the gene ends were 2 bases for V and 1 base for J; bases not matched to a gene: 2. The CDR3 totals 15 residues. The germline V gene encodes CDR1 SGHTA and CDR2 FQGTGA. The CDR3 reads CASSLWGLGTDTQYF. The CDR3 DNA reads as TGTGCCAGCAGCTTATGGGGACTAGGCACAGATACGCAGTATTTT.

This clonotype turned up a few times. V is TRBV4-1 and J is TRBJ2-3, with 8 bases that match TRBD2. Germline V gene data show CDR1 as MGHRA and CDR2 as YSYEKL. The V gene end was trimmed by 0 bases and the J gene end by 2 bases; junction bases not matched to a gene: 10. This CDR3 contains 18 residues. The CDR3 loop is CASSQEGPGGTTTDTQYF. Here the CDR3 DNA reads TGCGCCAGCAGCCAAGAGGGACCGGGAGGGACGACCACAGATACGCAGTATTTT.

This clonotype was seen many times. The genes are TRBV11-2 and TRBJ2-1; 14 bases are a match to TRBD2. Germline V gene data show CDR1 as SGHAT and CDR2 as FQNNGV. Trimming removed 3 bases from V and 9 bases from J; junction bases left unmatched: 7. CDR3 length equals 16 residues. CDR3 bases: TGTGCCAGCAGCTTCGTTGGGACTAGCGGGAGTAGTGAGCAGTTCTTC. This gives the protein CASSFVGTSGSSEQFF. Supplemented by reference TRBV11-2 and TRBJ2-1, the full variable domain reads EAGVAQSPRYKIIEKRQSVAFWCNPISGHATLYWYQQILGQGPKLLIQFQNNGVVDDSQLPKDRFSAERLKGVDSTLKIQPAKLEDSAVYLCASSFVGTSGSSEQFFGPGTRLTVL.

This clonotype occurred a few times. This sequence joins TRBV29-1 and TRBJ2-1; 9 bases align to TRBD1. V gave up 6 bases and J gave up 3 bases; unmatched junction bases: 12. Germline V lookup: CDR1 SQVTM, CDR2 ANQGSEA. This CDR3 is 16 amino acids long. The CDR3 loop is CSVVPGQGKGYNEQFF. In DNA form, the CDR3 reads TGCAGCGTGGTACCGGGACAGGGAAAGGGCTACAATGAGCAGTTCTTC.